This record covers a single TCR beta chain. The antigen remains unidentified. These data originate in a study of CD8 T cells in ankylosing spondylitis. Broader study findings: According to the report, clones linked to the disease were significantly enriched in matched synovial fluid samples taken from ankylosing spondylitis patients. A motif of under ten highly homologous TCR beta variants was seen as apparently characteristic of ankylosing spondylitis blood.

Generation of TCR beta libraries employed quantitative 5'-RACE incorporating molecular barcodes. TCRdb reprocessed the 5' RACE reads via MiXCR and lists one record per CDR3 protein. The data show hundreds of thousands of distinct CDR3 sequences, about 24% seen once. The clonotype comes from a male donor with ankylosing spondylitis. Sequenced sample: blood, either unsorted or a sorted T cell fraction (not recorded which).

The CDR3 reads CASSPGGGLFDEQFF. The CDR3 DNA is TGTGCCAGCAGCCCAGGGGGGGGACTCTTCGATGAGCAGTTCTTC. The chain joins TRBV9 to TRBJ2-1; D may correspond to TRBD1 or TRBD2 (7 bases each). The CDR3 has 15 residues. V lost 4 bases and J lost 8, with 19 bases in between. Per germline, CDR1 SGDLS and CDR2 YYNGEE.